These 10 T cell receptor beta chains were sequenced from one sample in a study of T-cell reconstitution after alpha-beta-depleted transplantation in children (dated by TCRdb to about 2016). The library was produced with PCR. The data were produced on an Illumina HiSeq 2500. To normalize quantification of the TCRbeta repertoire, the TCR libraries were built with molecular barcoding that relied on unique molecular identifiers. TCRdb reran the public reads through fastp at Q25 and MiXCR, keeping productive beta chains. Rows matching on CDR3 protein sequence are summarized as one entry with the most common DNA and genes. The sample table holds around 530,000 distinct CDR3 sequences, of which about 33% were seen once. The ten largest make up 2% to 3% of the sample. The input for sequencing was PBMCs from the stem cell graft donor, taken from the stem cell graft. All receptors come from a human donor who donated a stem cell graft to a child with aplastic anemia.

This clonotype showed up just a few times. The chain couples TRBV6-2 or TRBV6-3 to TRBJ2-1, with D maybe TRBD2 (6 bases). V lost 2 bases, J lost 15 bases, and 17 bases lay in between. The CDR3 covers 13 residues. Germline-derived CDR1 and CDR2 are MNHEY and SVGEGT. For the CDR3, the DNA is TGTGCCAGCAGTTACAGGGGTGAGGGACTTCGGTTCTTC. Protein: CASSYRGEGLRFF.

This clonotype was recorded a few times. The chain joins TRBV12-3 or TRBV12-4 to TRBJ1-4; tentatively, D is TRBD1 (6 bases). V shed 4 bases and J shed 0 bases, with 12 bases lying between them. The CDR3 has 16 residues. The CDR3 sequence: CASSWTGQTTNEKLFF. As DNA, the CDR3 is TGTGCCAGCAGTTGGACCGGACAGACAACTAATGAAAAACTGTTTTTT.

A single count supports this clonotype. The chain is built from TRBV15 and TRBJ2-1; the D call may be TRBD1 or TRBD2 (5 bases each). Germline V gene data show CDR1 as LNHNV and CDR2 as YYDKDF (reference sequence). V shed 3 bases and J shed 8 bases, with 17 bases lying between them. The CDR3 has 15 residues. The CDR3 loop reads CATSRAGTLKDEQFF. CDR3 sequence (DNA): TGTGCCACCAGCAGGGCCGGGACCCTTAAGGATGAGCAGTTCTTC. Based on the CDR3 plus reference TRBV15 and TRBJ2-1, the full variable domain is DAMVIQNPRYQVTQFGKPVTLSCSQTLNHNVMYWYQQKSSQAPKLLFHYYDKDFNNEADTPDNFQSRRPNTSFCFLDIRSPGLGDTAMYLCATSRAGTLKDEQFFGPGTRLTVL.

The V and J genes are TRBV5-1 and TRBJ2-3; D not resolved. The CDR3 has 14 residues. Germline V CDR1 and CDR2: SGHRS, YFSETQ. V dropped 1 base and J dropped 0 bases, with 6 bases sitting between them. The CDR3 DNA is TGCGCCAGCAGCTTGATTATCAGCACAGATACGCAGTATTTT. It translates to CASSLIISTDTQYF.

J is TRBJ2-7 and V is TRBV7-3; 9 bases fit TRBD1. V gave up 0 bases and J gave up 7 bases; unmatched junction bases: 7. The CDR3 is 15 residues long. The germline V gene has CDR1 SGHTA and CDR2 FQGTGA. CDR3: CASSLTGQGPQEQYF. The DNA for the CDR3 is TGTGCCAGCAGCTTAACGGGACAGGGTCCCCAGGAGCAGTACTTC.

The V and J genes are TRBV28 and TRBJ1-1; tentative D call: TRBD1 (5 bases). This CDR3 has 13 amino acids. Trimming removed 7 bases from V and 4 bases from J, with 13 bases in between. Per germline, CDR1 MDHEN and CDR2 SYDVKM. CDR3 residues: CASTQQGRTEAFF. The CDR3 DNA sequence: TGTGCCAGCACCCAGCAGGGTCGCACTGAAGCTTTCTTT.

The rearrangement joins TRBV9 to TRBJ2-1, with 7 bases lining up with TRBD2. Trimming at V came to 0 bases and at J to 5 bases, leaving 8 bases not matched to a gene. Germline CDR1 SGDLS, CDR2 YYNGEE. The CDR3 runs 16 residues. CDR3 protein: CASSVESWLADNEQFF. Here the CDR3 DNA reads TGTGCCAGCAGCGTAGAGAGCTGGCTAGCGGACAATGAGCAGTTCTTC.

The chain recombines TRBV14 with TRBJ2-7; D unclear. CDR1 SGHDN and CDR2 FVKESK come from the germline V gene. The CDR3 has 11 residues. The V end was cut by 1 base, the J end by 6 bases, with 4 bases between. The chain's CDR3 is CASSQVGEQYF. DNA for the CDR3: TGTGCCAGCAGCCAAGTGGGCGAGCAGTACTTC.

This clonotype showed up just a few times. The gene calls are TRBV21-1 and TRBJ2-6; the table's D call of TRBD1 was not tested on the DNA. TRBV21-1 is listed as a pseudogene. This CDR3 comprises 17 residues. CDR3 sequence (DNA): TGTGCCAGCAGCATGGGACAAACGGCCCCTGGGGCCAACGTCCTGACTTTC. It codes for CASSMGQTAPGANVLTF.

The chain is built from TRBV5-1 and TRBJ2-5; 8 nucleotides line up with TRBD1. Germline CDR1 reads SGHRS; CDR2 reads YFSETQ. This CDR3 comprises 17 residues. V lost 3 bases, J lost 0 bases, and 10 bases stayed unmatched. CDR3 region: CASSSLLGQGNQETQYF. The CDR3 DNA reads TGCGCCAGCAGCTCCCTCTTAGGACAGGGAAACCAAGAGACCCAGTACTTC.